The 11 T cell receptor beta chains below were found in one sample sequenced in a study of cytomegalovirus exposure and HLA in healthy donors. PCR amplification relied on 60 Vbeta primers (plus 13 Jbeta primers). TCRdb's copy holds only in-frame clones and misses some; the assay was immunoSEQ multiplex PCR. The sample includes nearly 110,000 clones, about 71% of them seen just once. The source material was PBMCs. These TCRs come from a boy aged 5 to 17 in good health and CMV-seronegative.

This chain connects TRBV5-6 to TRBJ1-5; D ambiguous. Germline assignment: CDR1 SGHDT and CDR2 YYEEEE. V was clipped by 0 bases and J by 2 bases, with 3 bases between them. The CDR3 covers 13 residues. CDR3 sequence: CASSLGRNQPQHF. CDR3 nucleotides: TGTGCCAGCAGCTTGGGGCGCAATCAGCCCCAGCATTTT.

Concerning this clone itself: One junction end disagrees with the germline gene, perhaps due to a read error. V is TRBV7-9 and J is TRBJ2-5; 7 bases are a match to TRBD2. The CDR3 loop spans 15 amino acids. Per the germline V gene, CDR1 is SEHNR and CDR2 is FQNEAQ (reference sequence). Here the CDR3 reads CASSPTLALQETQYF. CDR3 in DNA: TGTGCTAGCAGCCCGACACTAGCGCTTCAAGAGACCCAGTACTTC.

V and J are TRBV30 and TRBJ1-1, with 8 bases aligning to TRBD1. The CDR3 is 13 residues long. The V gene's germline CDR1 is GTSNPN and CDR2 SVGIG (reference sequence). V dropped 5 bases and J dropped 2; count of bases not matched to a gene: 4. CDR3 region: CAWATGVNTEAFF. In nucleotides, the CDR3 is TGTGCCTGGGCGACAGGGGTAAACACTGAAGCTTTCTTT.

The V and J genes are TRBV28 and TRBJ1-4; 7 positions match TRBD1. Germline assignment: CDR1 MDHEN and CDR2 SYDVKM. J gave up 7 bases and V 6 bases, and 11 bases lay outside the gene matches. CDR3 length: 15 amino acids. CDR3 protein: CASSRPGGGGEKLFF. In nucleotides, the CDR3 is TGTGCCAGCAGCAGACCAGGGGGAGGAGGTGAAAAACTGTTTTTT.

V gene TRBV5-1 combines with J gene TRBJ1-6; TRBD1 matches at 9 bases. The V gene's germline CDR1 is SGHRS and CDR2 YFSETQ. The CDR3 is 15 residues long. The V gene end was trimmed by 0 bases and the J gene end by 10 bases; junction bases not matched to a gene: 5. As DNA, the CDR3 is TGCGCCAGCAGCTTGGGGACAGGGGAAGGCTCACCCCTCCACTTT. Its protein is CASSLGTGEGSPLHF.

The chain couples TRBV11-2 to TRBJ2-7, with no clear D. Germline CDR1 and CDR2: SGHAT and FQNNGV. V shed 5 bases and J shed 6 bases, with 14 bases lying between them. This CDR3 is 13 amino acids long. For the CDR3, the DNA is TGTGCCAGCAGCCTAAAATTACAGCCCGAGCAGTACTTC. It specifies CASSLKLQPEQYF.

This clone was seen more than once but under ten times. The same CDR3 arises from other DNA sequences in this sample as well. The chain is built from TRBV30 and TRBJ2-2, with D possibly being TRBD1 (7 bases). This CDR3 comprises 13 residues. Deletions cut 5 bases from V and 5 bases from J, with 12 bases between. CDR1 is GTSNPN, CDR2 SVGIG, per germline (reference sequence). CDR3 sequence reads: CAWGGTVTGELFF. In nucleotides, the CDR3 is TGTGCCTGGGGAGGGACAGTTACCGGGGAGCTGTTTTTT.

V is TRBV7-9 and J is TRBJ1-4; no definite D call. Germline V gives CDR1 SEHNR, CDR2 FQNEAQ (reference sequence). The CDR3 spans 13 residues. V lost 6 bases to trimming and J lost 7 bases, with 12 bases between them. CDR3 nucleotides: TGTGCCAGCAGTGCCCCCCGGGGTGAAAAACTGTTTTTT. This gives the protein CASSAPRGEKLFF.

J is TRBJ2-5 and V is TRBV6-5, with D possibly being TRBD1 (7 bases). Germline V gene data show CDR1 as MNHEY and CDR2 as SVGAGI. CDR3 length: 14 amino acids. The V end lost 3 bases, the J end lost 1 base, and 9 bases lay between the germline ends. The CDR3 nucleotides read TGTGCCAGCAGTTATCAGGGGGGCCAAGAGACCCAGTACTTC. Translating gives CASSYQGGQETQYF.

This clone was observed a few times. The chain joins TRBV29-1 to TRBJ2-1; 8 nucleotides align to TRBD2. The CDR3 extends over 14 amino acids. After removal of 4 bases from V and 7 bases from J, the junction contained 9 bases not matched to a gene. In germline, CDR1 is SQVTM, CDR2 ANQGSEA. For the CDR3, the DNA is TGCAGCGTTGGGGGAGCGGGGGTTTCGAATGAGCAGTTCTTC. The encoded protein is CSVGGAGVSNEQFF.

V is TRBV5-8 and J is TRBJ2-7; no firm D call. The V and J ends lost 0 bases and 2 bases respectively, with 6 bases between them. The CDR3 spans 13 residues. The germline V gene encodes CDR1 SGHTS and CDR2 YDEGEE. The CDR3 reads CASSLDSPYEQYF. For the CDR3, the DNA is TGTGCCAGCAGCTTGGACAGCCCCTACGAGCAGTACTTC.